One sample yielded the 28 T cell receptor beta chains listed below, sequenced in a study of blood T cell repertoires in COVID-19. Sequencing was performed with immunoSEQ multiplex PCR; in TCRdb, only in-frame clones are kept and a portion is missing. The sample lists 100,000 to 150,000 clones; about 80% were seen once. The sequenced sample was PBMCs or T cells enriched from blood (not recorded which). The origin of the receptors is a man between 35 and 55 years old with acute COVID-19.

The chain uses TRBV6-4 and TRBJ1-6; 8 bases line up with TRBD1. V lost 5 bases to trimming and J lost 2 bases; unmatched junction nucleotides: 2. This CDR3 contains 15 residues. Germline V lookup: CDR1 MRHNA, CDR2 SNTAGT. The CDR3 protein is CASSQGATYNSPLHF. CDR3 DNA: TGTGCCAGCAGTCAGGGGGCAACCTATAATTCACCCCTCCACTTT.

CDR3 nucleotide sequence: TGTGCCTGGAGAAGGGCGGGGATAAATCGAAGCTACACCTTC. This encodes CAWRRAGINRSYTF. The chain links TRBV30 to TRBJ1-2; D gene ambiguous. The germline gives CDR1 GTSNPN, CDR2 SVGIG (reference sequence). This CDR3 is 14 amino acids long. V dropped 3 bases and J dropped 9 bases, with 20 bases sitting between them.

This chain joins TRBV11-1 and TRBJ2-2, with 9 bases identical to TRBD1. The trim removed 5 bases at V and 3 bases at J, leaving 4 bases unmatched. Looked up from germline, CDR1 is SGHAT and CDR2 is FQDESV (reference sequence). The CDR3 extends over 15 amino acids. CDR3 amino acids: CASSPGTGHTGELFF. The CDR3, as DNA: TGTGCCAGCAGCCCCGGGACAGGGCACACCGGGGAGCTGTTTTTT.

The J gene is TRBJ1-5, the V gene TRBV7-2; 7 bases are shared with TRBD1. V lost 5 bases to trimming and J lost 4 bases; unmatched junction nucleotides: 8. This CDR3 has 15 amino acids. The germline CDR1 and CDR2 sequences are SGHTA and FQGNSA. The CDR3 region has the DNA TGTGCCAGCAGCCTTTGGGGACAGTCGAATCAGCCCCAGCATTTT. Protein: CASSLWGQSNQPQHF.

As to this clone: This same CDR3 is encoded by further DNA sequences in the sample. The chain is built from TRBV6-5 and TRBJ2-3; D may be TRBD2 (5 bases). V was shortened by 6 bases and J by 6 bases, with 13 bases between the two germline ends. This CDR3 contains 13 residues. CDR1 and CDR2 (germline): MNHEY, SVGAGI. The CDR3 coding sequence is TGTGCCAGCAGGCCCAGCGGTGGGGATACGCAGTATTTT. This translates into CASRPSGGDTQYF.

The CDR3 DNA is TGCAGCGGTAGCGGGGGCGGTTCATACGAGCAGTACTTC. Its protein product is CSGSGGGSYEQYF. This rearrangement joins TRBV29-1 to TRBJ2-7, with 9 positions matching TRBD2. The CDR3 has 13 residues. Germline V gene lookup returns CDR1 SQVTM and CDR2 ANQGSEA. V lost 7 bases to trimming and J lost 4 bases; unmatched junction nucleotides: 8.

The gene calls are TRBV7-3 and TRBJ1-3, with D maybe TRBD1 (5 bases). The CDR3 sequence is 12 residues long. V was cut by 4 bases and J by 4 bases, with 5 bases left in between. Germline CDR1 SGHTA, CDR2 FQGTGA. The CDR3 sequence is CASSSGGNTIYF. DNA of the CDR3: TGTGCCAGCAGCTCAGGGGGAAACACCATATATTTT.

The rearrangement joins TRBV14 to TRBJ1-2; D is possibly TRBD1 (5 bases). V gave up 0 bases and J gave up 8 bases, with 13 bases separating them. This CDR3 region has 14 residues. Looked up from germline, CDR1 is SGHDN and CDR2 is FVKESK. DNA for the CDR3: TGTGCCAGCAGCCAAGAACGGGGGGGTGCCGGCTACACCTTC. Its translation is CASSQERGGAGYTF. The full variable domain, in which reference TRBV14 and TRBJ1-2 provide the parts outside the CDR3, is EAGVTQFPSHSVIEKGQTVTLRCDPISGHDNLYWYRRVMGKEIKFLLHFVKESKQDESGMPNNRFLAERTGGTYSTLKVQPAELEDSGVYFCASSQERGGAGYTFGSGTRLTVV.

Only one count was recorded for this clone. The junction departs from germline at one end; a sequencing error may be responsible. CDR3 protein: CASSLAQGQETQYF. The CDR3 nucleotides read TGTGCTAGCAGCTTAGCACAGGGACAAGAGACCCAGTACTTC. The chain employs TRBV7-7 and TRBJ2-5; weak D call: TRBD1 (6 bases). The CDR3 totals 14 residues. CDR1 SSHAT and CDR2 FNYEAQ come from the germline V gene (reference sequence).

This clone was seen once. The V and J genes are TRBV28 and TRBJ1-1; D is ambiguous. The CDR3 sequence is 13 residues long. Per germline, CDR1 MDHEN and CDR2 SYDVKM. Trimming took 6 bases from V and 3 from J, leaving 11 bases between them. The CDR3 sequence: CASSPRTYTEAFF. DNA of the CDR3: TGTGCCAGCAGCCCACGGACTTACACTGAAGCTTTCTTT.

The rearrangement uses TRBV18 and TRBJ1-2, with D uncertain. This CDR3 spans 15 amino acids. Trimming stripped 0 bases from V and 1 base from J, with 9 bases between. CDR1 and CDR2 (germline): KGHSH, LQKENI. The CDR3 nucleotides are TGTGCCAGCTCACCACCGGTACGAGATAACTATGGCTACACCTTC. It is translated as CASSPPVRDNYGYTF. The full variable domain, in which reference TRBV18 and TRBJ1-2 provide the parts outside the CDR3, is NAGVMQNPRHLVRRRGQEARLRCSPMKGHSHVYWYRQLPEEGLKFMVYLQKENIIDESGMPKERFSAEFPKEGPSILRIQQVVRGDSAAYFCASSPPVRDNYGYTFGSGTRLTVV.

The chain recombines TRBV6-2 or TRBV6-3 with TRBJ1-2, with TRBD1 as a possible D gene (5 bases). Trimming stripped 6 bases from V and 6 bases from J, with 11 bases between. From germline, CDR1 is MNHEY and CDR2 SVGEGT. The CDR3 spans 12 residues. The CDR3: CASSNGGNGYTF. In DNA form, the CDR3 reads TGTGCCAGCAGCAACGGGGGAAATGGCTACACCTTC.

This chain joins TRBV20-1 and TRBJ2-1, with D uncertain. The V gene's germline CDR1 is DFQATT and CDR2 SNEGSKA (reference sequence). The V gene lost 4 bases and the J gene lost 4 bases, with 2 bases spanning the gap. The CDR3 contains 10 residues. The CDR3: CSATYNEQFF. CDR3 bases: TGCAGTGCTACATACAATGAGCAGTTCTTC.

The chain joins TRBV4-1 to TRBJ1-5; D remains unclear. The CDR3 totals 15 residues. Germline CDR1 is MGHRA and CDR2 is YSYEKL. Trimming removed 4 bases from V and 1 base from J, with 11 bases in between. The CDR3 protein is CASSPADLSNQPQHF. Here the CDR3 DNA reads TGCGCCAGCAGCCCTGCGGACTTGAGCAATCAGCCCCAGCATTTT.

The chain is built from TRBV24-1 and TRBJ2-7; the D gene is possibly TRBD2 (6 bases). V was clipped by 9 bases and J by 2 bases, with 13 bases between them. The length of the CDR3 is 13 residues. CDR1 and CDR2 from the germline V gene are KGHDR and SFDVKD. The CDR3 nucleotides read TGTGCCACCGCACCGGGAGAGGCCTACGAGCAGTACTTC. Translated, it gives CATAPGEAYEQYF.

V is TRBV19 and J is TRBJ1-2; D is ambiguous. Trimming removed 4 bases from V and 7 bases from J, with 7 bases in between. CDR1 and CDR2 from the germline V gene are LNHDA and SQIVND (reference sequence). The CDR3 runs 11 residues. CDR3 loop: CASSNRGGYTF. For the CDR3, the DNA is TGTGCCAGTAGTAACCGAGGTGGCTACACCTTC.

The genes are TRBV6-5 and TRBJ2-7, with TRBD1 matching 9 bases. V lost 6 bases and J lost 3; bases outside the gene matches: 9. CDR3 length: 15 residues. Germline V gene sequence: CDR1 MNHEY, CDR2 SVGAGI. The CDR3: CASSLQGAVSYEQYF. The DNA of the CDR3 is TGTGCCAGCAGCTTACAGGGGGCGGTGAGCTACGAGCAGTACTTC.

The V call is TRBV12-5, the J call TRBJ1-5; D is undetermined. This CDR3 is built from 12 residues. V lost 6 bases to trimming and J lost 9 bases, with 12 bases between them. CDR1 is LGHNT and CDR2 is FRNRAP in the germline V gene. The CDR3 DNA follows: TGTGCTAGTGGAGGCGAGGGCTCGCCCCAGCATTTT. As protein: CASGGEGSPQHF.

The CDR3 DNA follows: TGTGCCAGTAGTAGCGGGACTCCCGTGGATACGCAGTATTTT. Residues: CASSSGTPVDTQYF. This chain uses TRBV19 with TRBJ2-3; perhaps TRBD2 as D (6 bases). CDR1 LNHDA and CDR2 SQIVND come from the germline V gene (reference sequence). CDR3 length: 14 amino acids. The V end lost 4 bases, the J end lost 6 bases, and 14 bases lay between the germline ends.

To note about this clone: Distinct nucleotide sequences in the sample also encode this CDR3. The rearrangement links TRBV9 to TRBJ1-3; 8 positions agree with TRBD1. The V gene's germline CDR1 is SGDLS and CDR2 YYNGEE. CDR3 length: 16 amino acids. Trimming at V came to 0 bases and at J to 2 bases, leaving 4 bases not matched to a gene. CDR3 protein: CASSVGQGAPGNTIYF. Here the CDR3 DNA reads TGTGCCAGCAGCGTAGGTCAGGGGGCCCCTGGAAACACCATATATTTT.

J is TRBJ1-2 and V is TRBV4-2; TRBD1 is a possible D gene (5 bases). The V and J ends lost 4 bases and 4 bases respectively, with 19 bases between them. Germline-derived CDR1 and CDR2 are LGHNA and YNFKEQ. This CDR3 region has 16 residues. This CDR3 reads CASSPGEGRGGYGYTF. CDR3 sequence (DNA): TGTGCCAGCAGCCCTGGCGAGGGTAGGGGAGGCTATGGCTACACCTTC.

The chain carries TRBV5-6 and TRBJ2-3; no firm D call. CDR1 is SGHDT, CDR2 YYEEEE, per germline. Trimming left V 2 bases short and J 2 bases short, with 3 bases between. CDR3 size: 12 residues. The CDR3 nucleotides read TGTGCCAGCAGCTTCAACACAGATACGCAGTATTTT. Translating gives CASSFNTDTQYF.

The CDR3 loop reads CASSLSDRGFTGELFF. CDR3 DNA sequence: TGTGCCAGCAGCCTTTCGGACAGGGGATTCACCGGGGAGCTGTTTTTT. The chain combines TRBV7-9 with TRBJ2-2; 9 positions match TRBD1. V trimming: 5 bases; J trimming: 4 bases; junction bases outside the gene matches: 8. Germline V gene sequence: CDR1 SEHNR, CDR2 FQNEAQ (reference sequence). The CDR3 extends over 16 amino acids.

This clone was seen a few times. The chain joins TRBV6-1 to TRBJ1-2; D remains ambiguous. V was cut by 1 base and J by 5 bases, with 5 bases left in between. The CDR3 is made up of 12 amino acids. Germline values: CDR1 MNHNS, CDR2 SASEGT. The CDR3 nucleotides are TGTGCCAGCAGTGAAGGGGCATATGGCTACACCTTC. Protein: CASSEGAYGYTF.

The CDR3 sequence: CASSLEFRGNYGYTF. CDR3 DNA sequence: TGTGCCAGCAGCTTAGAATTTAGGGGGAACTATGGCTACACCTTC. The gene calls are TRBV7-9 and TRBJ1-2; weak D call: TRBD1 (6 bases). The CDR3 totals 15 residues. Trimming removed 1 base at V and 2 bases at J, with 11 bases between. Germline V CDR1 and CDR2: SEHNR, FQNEAQ (reference sequence). Filled out from reference TRBV7-9 and TRBJ1-2, the complete variable domain reads DTGVSQNPRHKITKRGQNVTFRCDPISEHNRLYWYRQTLGQGPEFLTYFQNEAQLEKSRLLSDRFSAERPKGSFSTLEIQRTEQGDSAMYLCASSLEFRGNYGYTFGSGTRLTVV.

The genes are TRBV12-5 and TRBJ2-1, with D hard to call. The germline V and J ends were trimmed by 1 base and 10 bases, with 5 bases remaining between them. This CDR3 contains 11 residues. Germline CDR1 and CDR2: LGHNT and FRNRAP. In DNA, the CDR3 is TGTGCTAGTGGTTTGGGGCAAGAGCAGTTCTTC. It yields the protein CASGLGQEQFF. Looking up the rest from reference TRBV12-5 and TRBJ2-1 gives the full variable domain: DARVTQTPRHKVTEMGQEVTMRCQPILGHNTVFWYRQTMMQGLELLAYFRNRAPLDDSGMPKDRFSAEMPDATLATLKIQPSEPRDSAVYFCASGLGQEQFFGPGTRLTVL.

This clone turned up a few times. The gene calls are TRBV6-5 and TRBJ2-3, with 7 bases that match TRBD2. V trimming: 5 bases; J trimming: 5 bases; junction bases outside the gene matches: 10. The CDR3 runs 15 residues. CDR1 MNHEY and CDR2 SVGAGI come from the germline V gene. The CDR3 region is CASSRRGVGGDTQYF. Here the CDR3 DNA reads TGTGCCAGCAGTCGACGGGGGGTCGGGGGAGATACGCAGTATTTT.

In this sample, this clone turned up a few times. This sequence joins TRBV3-1 (or the pseudogene TRBV3-2) and TRBJ1-6; no definite D call. The germline gives CDR1 LGHDT, CDR2 YNNKEL (reference sequence). The CDR3 has 13 amino acids. Deletions cut 4 bases from V and 7 bases from J, with 8 bases between. The CDR3 protein is CASSPARNSPLHF. CDR3 in DNA: TGTGCCAGCAGCCCCGCGAGGAATTCACCCCTCCACTTT.